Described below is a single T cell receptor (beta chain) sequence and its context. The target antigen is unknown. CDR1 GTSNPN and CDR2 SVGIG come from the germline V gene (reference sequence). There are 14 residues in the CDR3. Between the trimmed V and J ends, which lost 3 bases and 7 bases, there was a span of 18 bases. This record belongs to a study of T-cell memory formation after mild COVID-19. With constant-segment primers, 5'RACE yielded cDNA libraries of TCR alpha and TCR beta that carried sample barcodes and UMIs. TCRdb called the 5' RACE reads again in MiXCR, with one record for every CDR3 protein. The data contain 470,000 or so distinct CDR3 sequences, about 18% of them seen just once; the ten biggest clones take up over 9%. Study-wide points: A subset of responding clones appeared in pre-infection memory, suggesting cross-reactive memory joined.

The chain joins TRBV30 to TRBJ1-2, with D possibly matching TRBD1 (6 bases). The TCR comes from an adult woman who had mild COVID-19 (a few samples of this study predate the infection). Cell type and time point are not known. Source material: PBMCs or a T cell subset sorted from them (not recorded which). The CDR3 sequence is CAWRLGWGAVGYTF. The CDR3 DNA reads TGTGCCTGGAGGCTAGGTTGGGGGGCTGTTGGCTACACCTTC.